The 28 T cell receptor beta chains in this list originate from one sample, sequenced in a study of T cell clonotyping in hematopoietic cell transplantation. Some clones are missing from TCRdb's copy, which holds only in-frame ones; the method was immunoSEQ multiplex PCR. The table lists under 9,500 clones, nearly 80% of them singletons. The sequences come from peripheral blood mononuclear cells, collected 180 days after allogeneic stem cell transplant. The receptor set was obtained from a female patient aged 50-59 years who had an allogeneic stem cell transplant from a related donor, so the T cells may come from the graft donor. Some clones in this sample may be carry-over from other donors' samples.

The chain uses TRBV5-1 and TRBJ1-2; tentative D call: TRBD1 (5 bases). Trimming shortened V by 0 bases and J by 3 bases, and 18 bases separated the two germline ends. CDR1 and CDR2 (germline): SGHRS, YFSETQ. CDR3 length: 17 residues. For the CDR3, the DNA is TGCGCCAGCAGCTTGGTAGGCGCGTTGGACACTTACTATGGCTACACCTTC. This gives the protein CASSLVGALDTYYGYTF.

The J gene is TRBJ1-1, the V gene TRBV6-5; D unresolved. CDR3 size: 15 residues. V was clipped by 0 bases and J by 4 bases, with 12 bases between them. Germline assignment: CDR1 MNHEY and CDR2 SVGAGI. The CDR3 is CASSYSERPGTEAFF. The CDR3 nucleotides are TGTGCCAGCAGTTACTCAGAGCGGCCGGGCACTGAAGCTTTCTTT.

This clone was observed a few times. The CDR3 nucleotides read TGTGCCAGCAGCCTTTACAGGGAACAGCCCCAGCATTTT. It is translated as CASSLYREQPQHF. The rearrangement uses TRBV27 and TRBJ1-5; weak D call: TRBD1 (6 bases). Germline CDR1 and CDR2: MNHEY and SMNVEV (reference sequence). With 6 bases removed from V and 7 bases from J, the gap between germline ends came to 13 bases. The CDR3 runs 13 residues.

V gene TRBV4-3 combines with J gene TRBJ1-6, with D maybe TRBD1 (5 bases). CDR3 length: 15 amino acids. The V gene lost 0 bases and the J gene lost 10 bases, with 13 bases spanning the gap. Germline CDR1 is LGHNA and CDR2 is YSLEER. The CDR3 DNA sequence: TGCGCCAGCAGCCAAGATCAGCGGGGACGATCACCCCTCCACTTT. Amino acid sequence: CASSQDQRGRSPLHF.

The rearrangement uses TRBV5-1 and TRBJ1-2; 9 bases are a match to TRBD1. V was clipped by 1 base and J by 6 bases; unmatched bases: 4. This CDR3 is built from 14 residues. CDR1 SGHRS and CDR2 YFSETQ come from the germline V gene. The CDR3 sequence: CASSLTGGMNGYTF. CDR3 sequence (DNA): TGCGCCAGCAGCTTGACAGGGGGCATGAATGGCTACACCTTC.

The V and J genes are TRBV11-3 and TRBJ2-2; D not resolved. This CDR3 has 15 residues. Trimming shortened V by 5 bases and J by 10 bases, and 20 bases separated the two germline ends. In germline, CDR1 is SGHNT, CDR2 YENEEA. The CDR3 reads CASSPRSPSVQELFF. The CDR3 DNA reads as TGTGCCAGCAGCCCGAGGAGCCCGTCGGTGCAGGAGCTGTTTTTT.

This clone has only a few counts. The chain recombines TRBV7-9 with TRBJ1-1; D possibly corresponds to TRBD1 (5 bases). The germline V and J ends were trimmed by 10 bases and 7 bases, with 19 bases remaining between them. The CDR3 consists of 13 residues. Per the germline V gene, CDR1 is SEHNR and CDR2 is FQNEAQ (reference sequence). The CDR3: CATRGGNRGEAFF. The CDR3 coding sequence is TGTGCCACCCGTGGGGGAAATAGGGGTGAAGCTTTCTTT.

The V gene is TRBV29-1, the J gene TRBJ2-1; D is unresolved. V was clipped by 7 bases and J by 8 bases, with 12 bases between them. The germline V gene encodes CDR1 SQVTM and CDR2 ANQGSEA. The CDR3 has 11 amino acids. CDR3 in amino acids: CSARSGYEQFF. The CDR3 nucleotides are TGCAGCGCCCGATCGGGCTATGAGCAGTTCTTC.

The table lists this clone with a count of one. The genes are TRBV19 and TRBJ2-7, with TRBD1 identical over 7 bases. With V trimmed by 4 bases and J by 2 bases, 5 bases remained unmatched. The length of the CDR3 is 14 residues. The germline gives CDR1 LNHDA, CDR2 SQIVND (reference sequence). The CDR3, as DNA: TGTGCCAGTAGTACGGGACAGCCCGCCTACGAGCAGTACTTC. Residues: CASSTGQPAYEQYF.

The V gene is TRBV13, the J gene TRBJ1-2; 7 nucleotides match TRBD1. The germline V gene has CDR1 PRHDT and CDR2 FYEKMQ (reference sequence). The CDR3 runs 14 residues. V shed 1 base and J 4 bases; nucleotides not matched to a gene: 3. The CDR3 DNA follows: TGTGCCAGCAGCTTAGTTCAGGGGGGCTATGGCTACACCTTC. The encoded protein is CASSLVQGGYGYTF.

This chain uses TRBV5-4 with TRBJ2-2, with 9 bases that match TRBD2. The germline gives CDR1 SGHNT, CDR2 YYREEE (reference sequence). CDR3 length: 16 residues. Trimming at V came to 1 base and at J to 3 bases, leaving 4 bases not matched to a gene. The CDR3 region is CASSLKASGDTGELFF. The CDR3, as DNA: TGTGCCAGCAGCTTGAAGGCTAGCGGGGACACCGGGGAGCTGTTTTTT.

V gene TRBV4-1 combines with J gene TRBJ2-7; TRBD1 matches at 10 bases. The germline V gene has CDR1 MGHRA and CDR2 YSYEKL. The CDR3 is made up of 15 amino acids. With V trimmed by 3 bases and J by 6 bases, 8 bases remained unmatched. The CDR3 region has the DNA TGCGCCAGCAGCCATATCGACAGGGGGCAGTCCGAGCAGTACTTC. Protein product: CASSHIDRGQSEQYF.

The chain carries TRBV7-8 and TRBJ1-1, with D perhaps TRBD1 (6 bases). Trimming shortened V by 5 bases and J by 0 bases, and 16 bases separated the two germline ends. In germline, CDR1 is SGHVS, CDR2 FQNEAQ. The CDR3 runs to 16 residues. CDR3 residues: CASSKKPGDMNTEAFF. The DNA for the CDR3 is TGTGCCAGCAGCAAAAAGCCTGGGGACATGAACACTGAAGCTTTCTTT.

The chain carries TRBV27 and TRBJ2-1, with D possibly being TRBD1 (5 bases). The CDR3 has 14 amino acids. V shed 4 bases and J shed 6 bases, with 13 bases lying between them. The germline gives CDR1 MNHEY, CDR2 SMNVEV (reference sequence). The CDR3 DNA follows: TGTGCCAGCAGTTCCTCGAGTAGGGGCAATGAGCAGTTCTTC. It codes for CASSSSSRGNEQFF.

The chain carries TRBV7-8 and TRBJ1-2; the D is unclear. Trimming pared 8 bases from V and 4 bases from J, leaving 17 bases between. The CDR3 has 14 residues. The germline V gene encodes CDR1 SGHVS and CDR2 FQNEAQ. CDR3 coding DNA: TGTGCCAGCCAGGAAAAGGGTGGAGGCTATGGCTACACCTTC. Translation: CASQEKGGGYGYTF.

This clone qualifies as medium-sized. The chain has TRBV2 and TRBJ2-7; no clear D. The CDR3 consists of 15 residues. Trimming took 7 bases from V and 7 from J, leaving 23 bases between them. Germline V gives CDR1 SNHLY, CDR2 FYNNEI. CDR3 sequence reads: CASNRGDISPGEQYF. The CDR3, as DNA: TGTGCCAGCAACCGAGGTGACATATCGCCGGGTGAGCAGTACTTC. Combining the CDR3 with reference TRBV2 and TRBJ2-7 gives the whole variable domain EPEVTQTPSHQVTQMGQEVILRCVPISNHLYFYWYRQILGQKVEFLVSFYNNEISEKSEIFDDQFSVERPDGSNFTLKIRSTKLEDSAMYFCASNRGDISPGEQYFGPGTRLTVT.

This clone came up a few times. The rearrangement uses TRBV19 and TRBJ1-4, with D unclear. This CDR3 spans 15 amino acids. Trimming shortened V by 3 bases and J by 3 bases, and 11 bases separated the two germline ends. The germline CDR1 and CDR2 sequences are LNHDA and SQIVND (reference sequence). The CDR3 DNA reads TGTGCCAGTAGTATCGGTGAGACCTCTAATGAAAAACTGTTTTTT. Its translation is CASSIGETSNEKLFF.

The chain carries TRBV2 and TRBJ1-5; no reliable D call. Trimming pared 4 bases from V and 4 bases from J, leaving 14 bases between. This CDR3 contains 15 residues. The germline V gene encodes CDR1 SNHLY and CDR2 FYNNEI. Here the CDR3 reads CASSAPVQRNQPQHF. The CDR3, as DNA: TGTGCCAGCAGTGCCCCGGTGCAACGAAATCAGCCCCAGCATTTT.

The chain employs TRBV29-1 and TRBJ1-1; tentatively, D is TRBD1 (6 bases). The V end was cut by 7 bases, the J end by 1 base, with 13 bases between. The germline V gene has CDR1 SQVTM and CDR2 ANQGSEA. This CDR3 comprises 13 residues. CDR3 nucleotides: TGCAGCGCTCGGACAGACGGGAACACTGAAGCTTTCTTT. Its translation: CSARTDGNTEAFF.

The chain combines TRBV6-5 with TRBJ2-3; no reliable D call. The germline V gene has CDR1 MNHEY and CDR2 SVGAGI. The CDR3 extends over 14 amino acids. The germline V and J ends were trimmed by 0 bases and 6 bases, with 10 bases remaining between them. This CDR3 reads CASSYSLGWDTQYF. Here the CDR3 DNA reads TGTGCCAGCAGTTACTCGTTGGGGTGGGATACGCAGTATTTT.

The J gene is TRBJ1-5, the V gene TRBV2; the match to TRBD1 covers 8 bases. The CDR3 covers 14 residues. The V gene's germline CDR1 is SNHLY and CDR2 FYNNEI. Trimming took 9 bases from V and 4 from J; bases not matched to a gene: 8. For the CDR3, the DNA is TGTGCCAGGGGAGGTACAGGGGGAAATCAGCCCCAGCATTTT. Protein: CARGGTGGNQPQHF.

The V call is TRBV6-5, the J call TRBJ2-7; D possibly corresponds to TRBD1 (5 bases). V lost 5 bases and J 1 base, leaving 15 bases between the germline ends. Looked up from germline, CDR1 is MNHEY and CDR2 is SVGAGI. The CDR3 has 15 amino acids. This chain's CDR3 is CASSPTLQGSYEQYF. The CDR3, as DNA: TGTGCCAGCAGTCCGACGCTGCAGGGTTCCTACGAGCAGTACTTC.

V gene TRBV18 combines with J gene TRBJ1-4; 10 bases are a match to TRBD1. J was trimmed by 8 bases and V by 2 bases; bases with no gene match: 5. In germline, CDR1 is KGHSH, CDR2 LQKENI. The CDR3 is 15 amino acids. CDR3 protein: CASSPSGDRGEKLFF. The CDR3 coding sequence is TGTGCCAGCTCACCAAGTGGGGACAGGGGCGAAAAACTGTTTTTT.

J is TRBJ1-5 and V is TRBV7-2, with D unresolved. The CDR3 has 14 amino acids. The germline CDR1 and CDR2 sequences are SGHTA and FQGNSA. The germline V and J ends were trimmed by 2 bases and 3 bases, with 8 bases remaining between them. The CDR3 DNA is TGTGCCAGCAGCTTACAACAGTTCAATCAGCCCCAGCATTTT. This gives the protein CASSLQQFNQPQHF.

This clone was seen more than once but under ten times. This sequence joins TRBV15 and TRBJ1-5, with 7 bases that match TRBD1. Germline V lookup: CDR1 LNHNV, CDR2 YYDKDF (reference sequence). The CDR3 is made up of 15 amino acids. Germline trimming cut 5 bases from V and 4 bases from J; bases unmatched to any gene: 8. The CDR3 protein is CATSGDRVRNQPQHF. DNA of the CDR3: TGTGCCACCAGCGGTGACAGGGTTCGGAATCAGCCCCAGCATTTT.

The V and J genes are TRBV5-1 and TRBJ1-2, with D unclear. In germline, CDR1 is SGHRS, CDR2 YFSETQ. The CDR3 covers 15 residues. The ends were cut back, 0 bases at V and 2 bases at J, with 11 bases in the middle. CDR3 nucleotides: TGCGCCAGCAGCTTGGCCAAAAGGCCCAACTATGGCTACACCTTC. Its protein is CASSLAKRPNYGYTF.

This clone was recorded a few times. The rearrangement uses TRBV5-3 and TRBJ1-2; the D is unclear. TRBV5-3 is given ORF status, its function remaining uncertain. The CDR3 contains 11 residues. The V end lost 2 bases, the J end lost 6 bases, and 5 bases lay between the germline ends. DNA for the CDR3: TGTGCCAGAAGCTTCTTGGATGGCTACACCTTC. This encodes CARSFLDGYTF.

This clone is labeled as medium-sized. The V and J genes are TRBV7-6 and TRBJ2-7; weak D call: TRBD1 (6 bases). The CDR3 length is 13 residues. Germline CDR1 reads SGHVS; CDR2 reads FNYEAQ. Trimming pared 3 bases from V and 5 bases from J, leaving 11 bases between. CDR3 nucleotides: TGTGCCAGCAGCTTGGGCCGGGACAACGAGCAGTACTTC. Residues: CASSLGRDNEQYF.